The 19 T cell receptor beta chains in this list originate from one sample, sequenced in a study of T-cell reconstitution after alpha-beta-depleted transplantation in children. Library preparation (for TCRbeta) was performed with unique molecular identifiers. TCRdb processed the PCR reads anew with MiXCR; each CDR3 protein has one entry. This repertoire shows 100,000 to 120,000 distinct CDR3 sequences, approximately 6.9% found once; its top ten account for roughly 24%. The sequencing here drew on PBMCs, mostly from graft donor cells, taken 360 days after TCRalphabeta/CD19-depleted stem cell transplant. Receptors were obtained from a male patient aged 2 to 10 who had a stem cell transplant for acute lymphoblastic leukemia, so the T cells may come from the graft donor.

The sample holds many counts of this clonotype. This chain links TRBV21-1 with TRBJ2-2; the listed D gene, TRBD2, was not tested against the DNA. TRBV21-1 is an annotated pseudogene. The CDR3 spans 18 residues. The CDR3 loop reads CASSSPGLAGGPGGELFF. CDR3 DNA sequence: TGTGCCAGCAGCTCTCCGGGACTAGCGGGGGGGCCTGGCGGGGAGCTGTTTTTT.

As regards this clonotype: A read error may be the cause here, since a much bigger clone is one base away. The rearrangement uses TRBV9 and TRBJ2-1; 9 bases match TRBD2. The CDR3 runs 16 residues. CDR1 and CDR2 (germline): SGDLS, YYNGEE. The trim removed 3 bases at V and 7 bases at J, leaving 11 bases unmatched. CDR3 DNA sequence: TGTGCCAGCAGCGAGGAGACTGGCGGGGGGGTAAATGAGCAGTTCTTC. Residues: CASSEETGGGVNEQFF.

This clonotype was picked up many times. The chain carries TRBV5-1 and TRBJ2-7; D may correspond to TRBD1 or TRBD2 (5 bases each). Germline lookup yields CDR1 SGHRS and CDR2 YFSETQ. The CDR3 has 13 residues. The ends were cut back, 3 bases at V and 5 bases at J, with 12 bases in the middle. This chain's CDR3 is CASSSSGRDEQYF. For the CDR3, the DNA is TGCGCCAGCAGCTCGTCGGGGCGCGACGAGCAGTACTTC.

This clonotype was picked up many times. This rearrangement joins TRBV5-5 to TRBJ1-4; D remains unclear. With 4 bases removed from V and 0 bases from J, the gap between germline ends came to 10 bases. Germline V CDR1 and CDR2: SGHKS, YYEKEE (reference sequence). The CDR3 is 15 amino acids. The CDR3 is CASSREYATNEKLFF. In nucleotides, the CDR3 is TGTGCCAGCAGCAGGGAGTACGCAACTAATGAAAAACTGTTTTTT.

For this clonotype: With a much larger clone just one base away, this may be a read error. The rearrangement joins TRBV20-1 to TRBJ2-7; 9 bases align to TRBD1. There are 17 residues in the CDR3. Germline-derived CDR1 and CDR2 are DFQATT and SNEGSKA (reference sequence). The CDR3 DNA reads TGCTGTGCTAGAAACGGGGACGGACAGGGGAGCTCCTACGAGCAGTACTTC. Its protein is CCARNGDGQGSSYEQYF.

This clonotype showed up many times. The CDR3 reads CSARDTAGAYEQYF. The CDR3 DNA follows: TGCAGTGCTAGAGACACGGCGGGAGCCTACGAGCAGTACTTC. The chain is built from TRBV20-1 and TRBJ2-7; the match to TRBD2 covers 7 bases. The CDR3 extends over 14 amino acids. Germline-derived CDR1 and CDR2 are DFQATT and SNEGSKA (reference sequence). V lost 0 bases, J lost 2 bases, and 4 bases stayed unmatched.

V and J are TRBV13 and TRBJ2-3; TRBD1 or TRBD2 may be the D gene (6 bases each). The CDR3 is 16 amino acids. Germline V gene lookup returns CDR1 PRHDT and CDR2 FYEKMQ (reference sequence). The V gene lost 0 bases and the J gene lost 2 bases, with 12 bases spanning the gap. The CDR3 DNA is TGTGCCAGCAGCTTAGGAGGGGGGCTGTACACAGATACGCAGTATTTT. This sequence encodes CASSLGGGLYTDTQYF. The full variable domain, its missing parts supplied by reference TRBV13 and TRBJ2-3, is AAGVIQSPRHLIKEKRETATLKCYPIPRHDTVYWYQQGPGQDPQFLISFYEKMQSDKGSIPDRFSAQQFSDYHSELNMSSLELGDSALYFCASSLGGGLYTDTQYFGPGTRLTVL.

The genes are TRBV9 and TRBJ2-3; the match to TRBD2 covers 9 bases. Germline V gene lookup returns CDR1 SGDLS and CDR2 YYNGEE. V was pared by 6 bases and J by 1 base, with 6 bases of the junction left unmatched. The CDR3 contains 15 residues. CDR3 protein: CASTLSGRGTDTQYF. The CDR3 region has the DNA TGTGCCAGCACCCTTAGCGGGAGAGGCACAGATACGCAGTATTTT.

This clonotype was observed many times. The chain couples TRBV2 to TRBJ2-1; 9 positions match TRBD2. Losses at the gene ends were 7 bases for V and 8 bases for J; bases not matched to a gene: 9. Germline values: CDR1 SNHLY, CDR2 FYNNEI. This CDR3 is 14 amino acids long. The CDR3 nucleotides are TGTGCCAGCAATAGCGGGAGTTATAAAGATGAGCAGTTCTTC. This codes for CASNSGSYKDEQFF.

The chain links TRBV9 to TRBJ1-2; D might be TRBD1 (5 bases). The germline gives CDR1 SGDLS, CDR2 YYNGEE. This CDR3 has 17 amino acids. Trimming stripped 1 base from V and 6 bases from J, with 22 bases between. The CDR3 DNA follows: TGTGCCAGCAGCGTATCCGATTTCTTATCGGGGGTGGATGGCTACACCTTC. The encoded protein is CASSVSDFLSGVDGYTF.

This clonotype was counted at least ten times. The V gene is TRBV9, the J gene TRBJ1-2; TRBD1 aligns across 7 bases. CDR1 and CDR2 (germline): SGDLS, YYNGEE. The CDR3 runs 15 residues. V was clipped by 5 bases and J by 8 bases; unmatched bases: 15. The CDR3 sequence: CASSNWDSELLGYTF. The CDR3 nucleotides read TGTGCCAGCAGTAATTGGGACAGTGAGCTCTTGGGCTACACCTTC.

Many counts were recorded for this clonotype. CDR3 bases: TGTGCCAGCAGTTTATTGGGACAGTCTGTGGACGGCTACACCTTC. Amino acid sequence: CASSLLGQSVDGYTF. The chain couples TRBV28 to TRBJ1-2; 7 bases are a match to TRBD1. Germline V CDR1 and CDR2: MDHEN, SYDVKM. CDR3 length: 15 amino acids. The J segment lost 8 bases and the V segment lost 1 base, leaving 10 bases of the junction unmatched.

This clonotype was seen at least ten times. The chain joins TRBV4-3 to TRBJ2-1; 14 bases map to TRBD2. There are 15 residues in the CDR3. The V and J ends lost 1 base and 7 bases, in that order; junction bases with no gene match: 0. Germline V gene sequence: CDR1 LGHNA, CDR2 YSLEER. The CDR3 here is CASSQGTSGRNEQFF. CDR3 nucleotide sequence: TGCGCCAGCAGCCAAGGGACTAGCGGGAGGAATGAGCAGTTCTTC.

This clonotype was recorded at least ten times. This chain links TRBV7-8 with TRBJ2-5; possible D gene TRBD2, 5 bases. This CDR3 region has 14 residues. Germline loops: CDR1 SGHVS, CDR2 FQNEAQ. V shed 5 bases and J shed 5 bases, with 15 bases lying between them. The CDR3, as DNA: TGTGCCAGCAGCCCCCAGCGGAGGAATGAGACCCAGTACTTC. Its translation: CASSPQRRNETQYF.

The gene calls are TRBV4-2 and TRBJ2-4; D unresolved. This CDR3 region has 17 residues. CDR1 is LGHNA and CDR2 is YNFKEQ in the germline V gene. V lost 1 base and J 0 bases, leaving 13 bases between the germline ends. CDR3 in DNA: TGTGCCAGCAGCCAAGGACGAAACACAGTAGCCAAAAACATTCAGTACTTC. It yields the protein CASSQGRNTVAKNIQYF.

About this clonotype itself: A junction end diverges from the germline sequence, so it may reflect a read error. The chain's CDR3 is CASSPRALKYGYTF. The CDR3 bases are TGTGCCAGCAGCCCCAGGGCCTTGAAATATGGCTACACATTC. The rearrangement uses TRBV5-8 and TRBJ1-2; possibly TRBD1 for D (5 bases). Per the germline V gene, CDR1 is SGHTS and CDR2 is YDEGEE. The CDR3 has 14 residues. The variable domain in full, with the rest retrieved from reference TRBV5-8 and TRBJ1-2, is EAGVTQSPTHLIKTRGQQATLRCSPISGHTSVYWYQQALGLGLQFLLWYDEGEERNRGNFPPRFSGRQFPNYSSELNVNALELEDSALYLCASSPRALKYGYTFGSGTRLTVV.

This clonotype was counted ten times or more. This chain links TRBV6-2 or TRBV6-3 with TRBJ2-1; TRBD2 matches at 12 bases. This CDR3 region has 21 residues. Germline V gene data show CDR1 as MNHEY and CDR2 as SVGEGT. Losses at the gene ends were 0 bases for V and 4 bases for J; bases not matched to a gene: 16. Here the CDR3 DNA reads TGTGCCAGCAGTTACTCGACGAGGACAGGGGCCCTAGCGGGAGGGTACAATGAGCAGTTCTTC. It is translated as CASSYSTRTGALAGGYNEQFF.

This clonotype has ten or more counts. This sequence joins TRBV6-5 and TRBJ2-3, with D hard to call. The CDR3 is 14 residues long. V gave up 2 bases and J gave up 0 bases, with 6 bases separating them. The germline V gene encodes CDR1 MNHEY and CDR2 SVGAGI. CDR3 sequence (DNA): TGTGCCAGCAGTTACATGGGTAGCACAGATACGCAGTATTTT. Its translation is CASSYMGSTDTQYF.

With respect to this clonotype: This sequence is one base from a far larger clone and is likely a read error. The chain uses TRBV28 and TRBJ2-5; D not certain. CDR3 length equals 12 residues. Germline loops: CDR1 MDHEN, CDR2 SYDVKM. CDR3 sequence: CATSSYQETQYF. The CDR3 DNA sequence: TGTGCCACCAGTTCCTACCAAGAGACCCAGTACTTC.